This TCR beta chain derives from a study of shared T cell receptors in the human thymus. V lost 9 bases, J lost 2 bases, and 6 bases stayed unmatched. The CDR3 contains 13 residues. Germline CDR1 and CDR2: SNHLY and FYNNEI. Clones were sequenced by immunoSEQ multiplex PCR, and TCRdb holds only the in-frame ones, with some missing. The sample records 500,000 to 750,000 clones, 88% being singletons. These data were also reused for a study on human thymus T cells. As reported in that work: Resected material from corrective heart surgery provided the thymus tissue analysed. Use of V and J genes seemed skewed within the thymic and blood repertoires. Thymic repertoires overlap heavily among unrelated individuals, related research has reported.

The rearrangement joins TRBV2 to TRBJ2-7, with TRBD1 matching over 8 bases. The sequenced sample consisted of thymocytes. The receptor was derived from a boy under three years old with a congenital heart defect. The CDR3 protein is CASKAQGAYEQYF. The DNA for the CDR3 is TGTGCCAGTAAGGCACAGGGGGCCTACGAGCAGTACTTC. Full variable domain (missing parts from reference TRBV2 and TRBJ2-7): EPEVTQTPSHQVTQMGQEVILRCVPISNHLYFYWYRQILGQKVEFLVSFYNNEISEKSEIFDDQFSVERPDGSNFTLKIRSTKLEDSAMYFCASKAQGAYEQYFGPGTRLTVT.